These T cell receptor beta chains were read from a single sample in a study of T cells in Graves' hyperthyroidism and ophthalmopathy. TCRdb recomputed calls from the multiplex PCR reads with MiXCR, one row per CDR3 protein. The sample consists of 300,000 to 400,000 distinct CDR3 sequences, around a sixth of them appearing once. Sequences were obtained from blood. These receptor sequences come from a woman between 45 and 65 years old with Graves' hyperthyroidism. The CDR3 runs from the conserved cysteine through the conserved F or W. D genes are given only for firm matches. Only part of the rows carry a size: once, few, many, or a class if the clone is expanded.

clone_size	d_call	v_call	j_call	cdr3_aa	cdr3_nt
many	.	TRBV19	TRBJ2-1	CASSMERSYNEQFF	TGTGCCAGTAGTATGGAGCGGTCCTACAATGAGCAGTTCTTC
few	TRBD1	TRBV3-1	TRBJ2-7	CASSQTGGAYEQYF	TGTGCCAGCAGCCAAACAGGGGGCGCCTACGAGCAGTACTTC
many	TRBD1	TRBV7-3	TRBJ2-3	CASSPGQGLVDTQYF	TGTGCCAGCAGCCCCGGACAGGGTTTGGTAGATACGCAGTATTTT
many	.	TRBV3-1	TRBJ2-3	CASSQATDTQYF	TGTGCCAGCAGCCAAGCTACAGATACGCAGTATTTT
few	.	TRBV7-3	TRBJ2-5	CASSQWADQTQYF	TGTGCCAGCAGCCAATGGGCGGACCAGACCCAGTACTTC
many	.	TRBV6-1	TRBJ2-1	CASSPAGGNEQFF	TGTGCCAGCAGTCCAGCGGGCGGTAATGAGCAGTTCTTC
.	TRBD1	TRBV13	TRBJ1-1	CASSERQGGVAEAFF	TGTGCCAGCAGCGAACGACAGGGTGGGGTAGCTGAAGCTTTCTTT
.	TRBD1	TRBV2	TRBJ2-7	CASSAIRTGEVGAYEQYF	TGTGCCAGCAGCGCCATTAGGACAGGGGAAGTCGGCGCCTACGAGCAGTACTTC
.	TRBD1	TRBV7-9	TRBJ1-2	CASSPDRADGYTF	TGTGCCAGCAGCCCGGACAGGGCGGATGGCTACACCTTC
many	.	TRBV20-1	TRBJ2-7	CSARPDTSYEQYF	TGCAGTGCTAGACCGGACACCTCCTACGAGCAGTACTTC
.	.	TRBV29-1	TRBJ1-1	CSVAGTQLQDTEAFF	TGCAGCGTTGCTGGGACCCAACTTCAGGACACTGAAGCTTTCTTT
many	TRBD2	TRBV5-1	TRBJ2-1	CASSLGGRGDEQFF	TGCGCCAGCAGCTTAGGCGGGAGAGGGGATGAGCAGTTCTTC
.	TRBD2	TRBV3-1	TRBJ2-3	CASSQGPGGGLTDTQYF	TGTGCCAGCAGCCAAGGGCCCGGCGGGGGTCTCACAGATACGCAGTATTTT
many	TRBD2	TRBV12-3/TRBV12-4	TRBJ2-3	CASSYWASGGESPPADTQYF	TGTGCCAGTTCGTATTGGGCTAGCGGGGGGGAGTCCCCACCGGCAGATACGCAGTATTTT
many	TRBD1	TRBV12-3/TRBV12-4	TRBJ1-5	CASRQDRGYSNQPQHF	TGTGCCAGCAGGCAGGACAGGGGTTATAGCAATCAGCCCCAGCATTTT
.	.	TRBV19	TRBJ2-3	CATRRGPDTQYF	TGTGCCACCAGGAGGGGGCCAGATACGCAGTATTTT
many	.	TRBV2	TRBJ2-1	CASRTGGNEQFF	TGTGCCAGCCGTACTGGAGGGAATGAGCAGTTCTTC
many	TRBD2	TRBV20-1	TRBJ2-3	CSAPRVVAGGADTQYF	TGCAGTGCTCCTAGGGTGGTAGCGGGGGGGGCGGATACGCAGTATTTT
.	.	TRBV19	TRBJ2-1	CASTGRSYNEQFF	TGTGCCAGTACGGGGCGCTCCTACAATGAGCAGTTCTTC
.	TRBD2	TRBV2	TRBJ2-5	CANSPRLAGGGETQYF	TGTGCCAACAGTCCCCGACTAGCGGGGGGGGGGGAGACCCAGTACTTC
.	.	TRBV24-1	TRBJ2-5	CATSAGPGETQYF	TGTGCCACCAGTGCAGGGCCCGGGGAGACCCAGTACTTC
many	.	TRBV3-1	TRBJ1-2	CASSQDNYGYTF	TGTGCCAGCAGCCAAGACAACTATGGCTACACCTTC
few	TRBD2	TRBV7-9	TRBJ2-1	CASSPRTSGPYNEQFF	TGTGCCAGCAGCCCCCGGACTAGCGGGCCCTACAATGAGCAGTTCTTC
many	TRBD2	TRBV11-2	TRBJ2-1	CASSLIAGGWDEQFF	TGTGCCAGCAGCCTTATAGCGGGGGGGTGGGATGAGCAGTTCTTC
.	TRBD1	TRBV5-8	TRBJ1-4	CASSPRGDRGEKLFF	TGTGCCAGCAGCCCCAGAGGGGACAGGGGGGAAAAACTGTTTTTT
few	TRBD2	TRBV7-9	TRBJ2-3	CASSKRQGGSDTQYF	TGTGCCAGCAGTAAGAGGCAGGGAGGGTCAGATACGCAGTATTTT
.	.	TRBV20-1	TRBJ1-4	CSARGGHLNEKLFF	TGCAGTGCTAGAGGGGGACACCTTAATGAAAAACTGTTTTTT